This T cell receptor beta chain is drawn from a study of blood T cell repertoires in COVID-19. Germline V gene lookup returns CDR1 SQVTM and CDR2 ANQGSEA. V lost 6 bases and J 4 bases, leaving 12 bases between the germline ends. The CDR3 loop spans 12 amino acids. Profiling relied on immunoSEQ multiplex PCR, and the TCRdb table lists in-frame clones only, not all of them. Seen here are under 200,000 clones, less than 85% observed once, and the top ten hold about 7.8%. The origin of this receptor is a woman aged 60-70 years with COVID-19, enrolled during active disease. The rearrangement joins TRBV29-1 to TRBJ1-2; D perhaps matches TRBD1 (5 bases). The source material was peripheral blood. This CDR3 is CSVLTVSYGYTF. The CDR3 DNA sequence: TGCAGCGTATTGACAGTGTCCTATGGCTACACCTTC. Based on the CDR3 plus reference TRBV29-1 and TRBJ1-2, the full variable domain is SAVISQKPSRDICQRGTSLTIQCQVDSQVTMMFWYRQQPGQSLTLIATANQGSEATYESGFVIDKFPISRPNLTFSTLTVSNMSPEDSSIYLCSVLTVSYGYTFGSGTRLTVV.